This T cell receptor beta chain came from a study of human T cells and chemical hapten exposure. In the study overall: Chiefly female patients presented with alopecia areata, totalis or universalis.

The time point denotes: patch test 1, 2 weeks after DPC sensitization. Regarding treatment: therapeutic diphenylcyclopropenone sensitization with weekly scalp DPC. Blood draws came first, before each patch test. The CDR3 consists of 16 residues. With 4 bases removed from V and 7 bases from J, the gap between germline ends came to 22 bases. The V gene's germline CDR1 is ENHRY and CDR2 SYGVKD. Study results and caveats: Among TCRs, those above 1 in 1000 frequency were unaffected by DPC sensitization.

From the RACE reads, TCRdb called clonotypes with MiXCR, one entry per CDR3 protein. The sample consists of under 150,000 distinct CDR3 sequences, around 10% of them appearing once. This clonotype was seen repeatedly, ten times or more. Antigen unknown. The rearrangement links TRBV10-3 to TRBJ1-1; D gene unclear. This receptor was obtained from a woman in her forties or fifties with alopecia areata. Some clones in this sample may be carry-over from other donors' samples. The sequencing used whole blood, collected in connection with sensitization to the hapten diphenylcyclopropenone (DPC). The CDR3 coding sequence is TGTGCCATCAGTGGTGGGGTCGGGGAAGGGTCGGGTGAAGCTTTCTTT. This sequence encodes CAISGGVGEGSGEAFF.